Sequencing of this T cell receptor (beta chain) was carried out in a study of T cell repertoires in cytomegalovirus infection. MiXCR was run by TCRdb on the reads, yielding one entry per CDR3 protein. The data hold about 140,000 distinct CDR3 sequences, with about 6.5% observed a single time. This clonotype occurred many times. Its antigen is unknown. V was trimmed by 3 bases and J by 5 bases, leaving 14 bases between them. CDR1 SEHNR and CDR2 FQNEAQ come from the germline V gene (reference sequence). The CDR3 covers 14 residues. General observations from the study: CMV carriers with the relevant HLA were identified by cumulative public TCR beta family frequency.

V is TRBV7-9 and J is TRBJ2-7; no firm D call. This receptor was taken from a human donor in good health (CMV status not recorded). Some clones in this sample may be carry-over from other donors' samples. Source material: PBMCs. This chain's CDR3 is CASSFYEAINEQYF. The CDR3 nucleotides are TGTGCCAGCAGCTTTTACGAGGCGATTAACGAGCAGTACTTC. Variable domain in full (rest from reference TRBV7-9 and TRBJ2-7): DTGVSQNPRHKITKRGQNVTFRCDPISEHNRLYWYRQTLGQGPEFLTYFQNEAQLEKSRLLSDRFSAERPKGSFSTLEIQRTEQGDSAMYLCASSFYEAINEQYFGPGTRLTVT.